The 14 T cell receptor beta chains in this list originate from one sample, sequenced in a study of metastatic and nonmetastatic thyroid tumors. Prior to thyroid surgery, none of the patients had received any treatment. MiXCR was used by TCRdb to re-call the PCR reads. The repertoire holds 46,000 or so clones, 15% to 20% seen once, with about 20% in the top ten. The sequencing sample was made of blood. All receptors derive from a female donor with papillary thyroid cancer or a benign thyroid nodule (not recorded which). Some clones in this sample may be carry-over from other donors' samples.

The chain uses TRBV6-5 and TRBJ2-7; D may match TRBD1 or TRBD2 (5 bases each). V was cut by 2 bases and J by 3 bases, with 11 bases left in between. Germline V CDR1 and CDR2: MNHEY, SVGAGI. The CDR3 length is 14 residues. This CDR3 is CASSYGGLDYEQYF. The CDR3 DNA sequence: TGTGCCAGCAGTTACGGGGGTTTGGACTACGAGCAGTACTTC.

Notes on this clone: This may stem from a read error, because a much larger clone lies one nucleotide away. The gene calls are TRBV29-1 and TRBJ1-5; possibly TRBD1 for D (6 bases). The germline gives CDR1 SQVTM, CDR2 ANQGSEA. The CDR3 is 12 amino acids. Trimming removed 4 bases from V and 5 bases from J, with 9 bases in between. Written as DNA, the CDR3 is TGCAGCGTTGGGGGGGCCGATCAGCCCCAGCATTTT. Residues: CSVGGADQPQHF.

Here the CDR3 DNA reads TGTGCCAGCAGGGACGGGACAACTCCAGTGAACACCATATATTTT. Residues: CASRDGTTPVNTIYF. The V call is TRBV6-1, the J call TRBJ1-3; maybe TRBD1 (6 bases). This CDR3 has 15 residues. Germline V gene lookup returns CDR1 MNHNS and CDR2 SASEGT. V lost 6 bases and J 7 bases, leaving 19 bases between the germline ends.

This CDR3 reads CSASGPMGGVFGGYTF. DNA of the CDR3: TGCAGTGCTAGTGGCCCAATGGGGGGGGTGTTCGGTGGCTACACCTTC. The chain combines TRBV20-1 with TRBJ1-2; D possibly corresponds to TRBD1 (5 bases). Trimming cost V 3 bases and J 7 bases, with 24 bases left between them. The CDR3 has 16 residues. Germline lookup yields CDR1 DFQATT and CDR2 SNEGSKA (reference sequence).

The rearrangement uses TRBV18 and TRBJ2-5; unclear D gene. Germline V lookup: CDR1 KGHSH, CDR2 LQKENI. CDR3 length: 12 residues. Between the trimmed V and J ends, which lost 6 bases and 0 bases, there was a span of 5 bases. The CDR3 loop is CASSRDQETQYF. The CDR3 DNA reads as TGTGCCAGCTCGAGAGACCAAGAGACCCAGTACTTC.

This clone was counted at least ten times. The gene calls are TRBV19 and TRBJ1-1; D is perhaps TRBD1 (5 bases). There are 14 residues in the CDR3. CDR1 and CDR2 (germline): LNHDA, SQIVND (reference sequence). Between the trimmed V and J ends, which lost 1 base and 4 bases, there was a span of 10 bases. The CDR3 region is CASSIGGVVTEAFF. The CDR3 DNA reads TGTGCCAGTAGTATAGGAGGGGTCGTCACTGAAGCTTTCTTT.

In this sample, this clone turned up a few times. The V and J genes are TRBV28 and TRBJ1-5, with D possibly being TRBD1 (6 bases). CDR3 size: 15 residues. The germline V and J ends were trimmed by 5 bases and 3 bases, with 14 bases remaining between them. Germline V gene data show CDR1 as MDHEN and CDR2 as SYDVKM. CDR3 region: CASSIPGVYNQPQHF. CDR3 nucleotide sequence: TGTGCCAGCAGTATTCCAGGGGTGTACAATCAGCCCCAGCATTTT.

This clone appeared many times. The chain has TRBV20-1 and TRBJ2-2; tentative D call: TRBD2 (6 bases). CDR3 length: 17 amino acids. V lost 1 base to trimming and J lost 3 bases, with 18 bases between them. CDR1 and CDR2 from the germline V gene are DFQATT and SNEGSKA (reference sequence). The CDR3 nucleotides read TGCAGTGCTAGAGCCCCTCGACTAACGGGAGACACCGGGGAGCTGTTTTTT. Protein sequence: CSARAPRLTGDTGELFF.

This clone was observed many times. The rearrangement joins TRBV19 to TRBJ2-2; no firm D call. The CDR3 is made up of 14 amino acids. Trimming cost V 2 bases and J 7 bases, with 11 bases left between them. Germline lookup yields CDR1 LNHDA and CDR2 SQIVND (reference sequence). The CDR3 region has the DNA TGTGCCAGTAGTATACAGGTGGTAAGCGGGGAGCTGTTTTTT. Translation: CASSIQVVSGELFF. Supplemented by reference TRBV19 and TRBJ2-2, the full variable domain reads DGGITQSPKYLFRKEGQNVTLSCEQNLNHDAMYWYRQDPGQGLRLIYYSQIVNDFQKGDIAEGYSVSREKKESFPLTVTSAQKNPTAFYLCASSIQVVSGELFFGEGSRLTVL.

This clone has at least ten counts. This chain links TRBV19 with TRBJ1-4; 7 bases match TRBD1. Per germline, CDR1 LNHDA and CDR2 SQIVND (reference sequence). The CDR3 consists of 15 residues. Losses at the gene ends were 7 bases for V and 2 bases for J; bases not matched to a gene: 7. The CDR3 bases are TGTGCCAGTACCCCCGACAGGGCCACTAATGAAAAACTGTTTTTT. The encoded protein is CASTPDRATNEKLFF.

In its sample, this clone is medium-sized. In nucleotides, the CDR3 is TGTGCCAGCAGTGATCTGACTAGTACAGATACGCAGTATTTT. Residues: CASSDLTSTDTQYF. The rearrangement links TRBV6-1 to TRBJ2-3; a possible D gene is TRBD2 (6 bases). Trimming left V 3 bases short and J 3 bases short, with 10 bases between. CDR1 is MNHNS, CDR2 SASEGT, per germline. This CDR3 contains 14 residues.

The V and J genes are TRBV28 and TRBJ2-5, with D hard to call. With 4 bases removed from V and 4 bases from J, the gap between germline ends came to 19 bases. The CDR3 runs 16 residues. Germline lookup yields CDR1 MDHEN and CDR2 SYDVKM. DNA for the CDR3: TGTGCCAGCAGTTCCTCCTCCCTACTCGGTGGAGAGACCCAGTACTTC. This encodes CASSSSSLLGGETQYF. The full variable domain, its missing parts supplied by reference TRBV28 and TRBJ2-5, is DVKVTQSSRYLVKRTGEKVFLECVQDMDHENMFWYRQDPGLGLRLIYFSYDVKMKEKGDIPEGYSVSREKKERFSLILESASTNQTSMYLCASSSSSLLGGETQYFGPGTRLLVL.

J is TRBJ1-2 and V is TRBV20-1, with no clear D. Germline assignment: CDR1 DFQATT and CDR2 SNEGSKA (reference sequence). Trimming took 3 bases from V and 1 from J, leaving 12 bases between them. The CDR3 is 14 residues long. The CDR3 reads CSARSGLDNYGYTF. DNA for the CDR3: TGCAGTGCTAGGTCTGGGCTAGATAACTATGGCTACACCTTC.

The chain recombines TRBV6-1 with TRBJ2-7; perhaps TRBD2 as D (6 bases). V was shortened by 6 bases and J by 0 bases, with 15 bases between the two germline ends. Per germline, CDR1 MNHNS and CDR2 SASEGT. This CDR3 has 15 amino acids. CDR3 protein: CASSPSFGSSYEQYF. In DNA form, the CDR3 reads TGTGCCAGCAGCCCCTCCTTCGGGAGCTCCTACGAGCAGTACTTC.